This entry describes one T cell receptor (beta chain). CDR3 size: 14 residues. With V trimmed by 6 bases and J by 5 bases, 9 bases remained unmatched. Germline CDR1 is MNHNY and CDR2 is SVGAGI (reference sequence). Sequencing used immunoSEQ multiplex PCR; TCRdb keeps in-frame clones, though not all of them. This table holds about 67,000 clones, 90% found once. This sample stems from a study of T cell changes during pregnancy in multiple sclerosis. The J gene is TRBJ2-5, the V gene TRBV6-6, with TRBD2 matching 7 bases. The receptor's source is a female donor with multiple sclerosis, enrolled in a pregnancy study. The specimen comprised peripheral blood, sampled in the third trimester of pregnancy. The CDR3 is CASSPPRGWETQYF. DNA of the CDR3: TGTGCCAGCAGCCCCCCGCGGGGGTGGGAGACCCAGTACTTC.